Each of the 14 T cell receptor beta chains below was sequenced from the same sample in a study of vaccination effects on CD4 cells after COVID-19. Antigen-specific CD4+ T cells expanded by the ViraFEST assay with viral peptide pools were then sequenced. Isolation of CD4+ T cells took place after approximately 10 days of culture. Each participant was administered two doses of either the BNT162b2 or the mRNA-1273 vaccine. The assay was immunoSEQ multiplex PCR, and TCRdb's table has in-frame clones only and misses some. The sample gives 13,000 to 15,000 clones, roughly 72% of which show up once; 8.5% to 10% is in the top ten. These receptors have no known antigen. The sample consisted of CD4+ T cells from PBMCs cultured with SARS-CoV-2 spike peptides, taken after COVID-19 vaccination. The receptor source for this set is a human donor who received a COVID-19 vaccine.

DNA for the CDR3: TGTGCCAGCAGCCAACCAGCGGGGAGGGAGACCCAGTACTTC. This sequence encodes CASSQPAGRETQYF. The gene calls are TRBV3-1 (or the pseudogene TRBV3-2) and TRBJ2-5, with TRBD2 matching 7 bases. CDR1 and CDR2 from the germline V gene are LGHDT and YNNKEL (reference sequence). With V trimmed by 2 bases and J by 5 bases, 5 bases remained unmatched. The CDR3 is 14 residues long.

This chain links TRBV2 with TRBJ1-1; maybe TRBD1 (5 bases). CDR3 length: 16 amino acids. With 8 bases removed from V and 10 bases from J, the gap between germline ends came to 29 bases. Germline V gives CDR1 SNHLY, CDR2 FYNNEI. CDR3: CASLKRRSGPEFLAFF. The DNA for the CDR3 is TGTGCCAGCCTAAAGAGGCGGTCAGGGCCAGAGTTTTTAGCTTTCTTT.

The chain combines TRBV28 with TRBJ1-3, with D hard to call. From germline, CDR1 is MDHEN and CDR2 SYDVKM. V was trimmed by 3 bases and J by 4 bases, leaving 10 bases between them. The CDR3 is 14 amino acids. The CDR3 here is CASSFSGSGNTIYF. DNA of the CDR3: TGTGCCAGCAGTTTCTCCGGGTCCGGAAACACCATATATTTT.

The chain uses TRBV4-1 and TRBJ2-7, with 14 bases aligning to TRBD2. Germline V gives CDR1 MGHRA, CDR2 YSYEKL. The CDR3 totals 15 residues. V shed 4 bases, J shed 4 bases, and the junction held 3 bases outside the gene matches. CDR3 DNA sequence: TGCGCCAGCAGCCCTGGACTAGCGGGAGGTTACGAGCAGTACTTC. This gives the protein CASSPGLAGGYEQYF.

This clone was picked up a small number of times. The chain carries TRBV6-5 and TRBJ2-7; D not certain. CDR1 is MNHEY, CDR2 SVGAGI, per germline. The length of the CDR3 is 14 residues. The V and J ends lost 1 base and 3 bases respectively, with 10 bases between them. The CDR3 nucleotides are TGTGCCAGCAGTTACTTGGGCGGCAACTACGAGCAGTACTTC. It translates to CASSYLGGNYEQYF.

V is TRBV12-3 or TRBV12-4 and J is TRBJ2-2, with no clear D. This CDR3 spans 12 amino acids. The V end lost 4 bases, the J end lost 0 bases, and 0 bases lay between the germline ends. The CDR3: CASSSNTGELFF. In DNA form, the CDR3 reads TGTGCCAGCAGTTCGAACACCGGGGAGCTGTTTTTT.

The chain has TRBV19 and TRBJ2-3; a possible D gene is TRBD2 (6 bases). V shed 1 base and J shed 2 bases, with 7 bases lying between them. Per germline, CDR1 LNHDA and CDR2 SQIVND (reference sequence). This CDR3 contains 14 residues. CDR3 residues: CASSIGGITDTQYF. In DNA, the CDR3 is TGTGCCAGTAGTATAGGCGGGATCACAGATACGCAGTATTTT.

This clone has just a few counts. The chain employs TRBV5-1 and TRBJ1-2, with D tentatively TRBD1 (5 bases). Trimming pared 0 bases from V and 0 bases from J, leaving 9 bases between. This CDR3 is built from 15 residues. Germline V lookup: CDR1 SGHRS, CDR2 YFSETQ. In nucleotides, the CDR3 is TGCGCCAGCAGCTTGGCCTCCAGGGCTAACTATGGCTACACCTTC. This sequence encodes CASSLASRANYGYTF.

V is TRBV27 and J is TRBJ1-6, with 8 positions matching TRBD1. CDR3 length: 15 residues. Germline CDR1 and CDR2: MNHEY and SMNVEV (reference sequence). Trimming at V came to 5 bases and at J to 5 bases, leaving 5 bases not matched to a gene. DNA of the CDR3: TGTGCCAGCAGTGTCGACAGGGGACATAATTCACCCCTCCACTTT. It yields the protein CASSVDRGHNSPLHF.

This clone is labeled as medium-sized. This rearrangement joins TRBV18 to TRBJ2-7, with 11 bases lining up with TRBD2. The germline gives CDR1 KGHSH, CDR2 LQKENI. V lost 5 bases, J lost 1 base, and 4 bases stayed unmatched. The CDR3 loop spans 15 amino acids. The DNA of the CDR3 is TGTGCCAGCTCAGATCTAGCGGGAGGTTCCTACGAGCAGTACTTC. Translated, it gives CASSDLAGGSYEQYF.

This sequence joins TRBV11-2 and TRBJ2-7, with D possibly TRBD1 on 5 matching bases. The V gene's germline CDR1 is SGHAT and CDR2 FQNNGV. V was cut by 0 bases and J by 4 bases, with 7 bases left in between. The CDR3 has 13 amino acids. CDR3 DNA: TGTGCCAGCAGCTTAGAGCCAGGGTACGAGCAGTACTTC. As protein: CASSLEPGYEQYF.

The chain has TRBV7-8 and TRBJ2-2, with TRBD1 identical over 7 bases. The V gene's germline CDR1 is SGHVS and CDR2 FQNEAQ. V lost 5 bases to trimming and J lost 7 bases; unmatched junction nucleotides: 10. The CDR3 consists of 15 residues. In nucleotides, the CDR3 is TGTGCCAGCAGCCCCAAAAGGGACAGTCTCGGGGAGCTGTTTTTT. This translates into CASSPKRDSLGELFF.

The chain combines TRBV5-4 with TRBJ1-1; 8 nucleotides match TRBD1. The CDR3 has 13 residues. The V gene's germline CDR1 is SGHNT and CDR2 YYREEE (reference sequence). V lost 5 bases and J lost 0; bases outside the gene matches: 0. The CDR3: CASRDRVNTEAFF. For the CDR3, the DNA is TGTGCCAGCAGGGACAGGGTGAACACTGAAGCTTTCTTT.

The rearrangement joins TRBV4-1 to TRBJ2-3; D call uncertain. The CDR3 sequence is 16 residues long. With 0 bases removed from V and 4 bases from J, the gap between germline ends came to 14 bases. Germline V gives CDR1 MGHRA, CDR2 YSYEKL. This CDR3 reads CASSQDGRSGADTQYF. The DNA of the CDR3 is TGCGCCAGCAGCCAAGACGGCCGCAGTGGGGCAGATACGCAGTATTTT.